The source of this T cell receptor (beta chain) is a study of blood T cells in healthy people across ages. CDR3 length: 14 residues. CDR1 SNHLY and CDR2 FYNNEI come from the germline V gene. The use of a sample-barcoded 5' primer and a J-beta primer mix characterized a second PCR of about 7 to 12 cycles. MiXCR was run by TCRdb on the 5' RACE reads, yielding one entry per CDR3 protein. The data show fewer than 700,000 distinct CDR3 sequences, with approximately 40% seen just once and approximately 31% held by the top ten. The chain links TRBV2 to TRBJ2-7; possible D gene TRBD1, 5 bases. The J call may be wrong; the DNA end is better matched by TRBJ2-5. The TCR was taken from an elderly man in good health. Material for sequencing was blood. CDR3: CASRETRGQETQYF. CDR3 coding DNA: TGTGCCAGCAGGGAAACAAGGGGCCAAGAGACCCAGTACTTC.